One and the same sample provided the 20 T cell receptor beta chains below, sequenced in a study of preoperative IRX-2 immunotherapy in early breast cancer. Noted treatment: preoperative locoregional IRX-2 cytokine immunotherapy. Sequenced by immunoSEQ multiplex PCR; TCRdb stores in-frame clones only, minus some. The table has under 4,000 clones, approximately 71% seen once. The source was tumor tissue, collected after IRX-2 immunotherapy. These receptors all stem from a human donor with breast cancer.

V usage is TRBV6-8 and J usage is TRBJ2-7, with D tentatively TRBD2 (6 bases). V was trimmed by 9 bases and J by 2 bases, leaving 11 bases between them. The V gene's germline CDR1 is MNHGY and CDR2 SAAAGT. This CDR3 contains 12 residues. The DNA of the CDR3 is TGTGCCAGGGACTATGAACCCTACGAGCAGTACTTC. Translating it yields CARDYEPYEQYF.

The genes are TRBV19 and TRBJ2-7, with a tentative D call TRBD1 (7 bases). This CDR3 comprises 13 residues. Germline V gene lookup returns CDR1 LNHDA and CDR2 SQIVND (reference sequence). V was pared by 9 bases and J by 3 bases, with 15 bases between. In nucleotides, the CDR3 is TGTGCCAGCGGAAACCAGGGGGGCTACGAGCAGTACTTC. Residues: CASGNQGGYEQYF. The full variable domain, in which reference TRBV19 and TRBJ2-7 provide the parts outside the CDR3, is DGGITQSPKYLFRKEGQNVTLSCEQNLNHDAMYWYRQDPGQGLRLIYYSQIVNDFQKGDIAEGYSVSREKKESFPLTVTSAQKNPTAFYLCASGNQGGYEQYFGPGTRLTVT.

V usage is TRBV7-1 and J usage is TRBJ2-2; D ambiguous. TRBV7-1 falls under the ORF class, with uncertain function. The CDR3 contains 14 residues. Trimming pared 3 bases from V and 0 bases from J, leaving 5 bases between. Written as DNA, the CDR3 is TGTGCCAGCAGCTCTTCTACGAACACCGGGGAGCTGTTTTTT. This encodes CASSSSTNTGELFF.

The V and J genes are TRBV18 and TRBJ1-1; D unresolved. Germline loops: CDR1 KGHSH, CDR2 LQKENI. V was trimmed by 2 bases and J by 1 base, leaving 11 bases between them. The CDR3 runs to 15 residues. CDR3 amino acids: CASSPVPNQNTEAFF. In DNA form, the CDR3 reads TGTGCCAGCTCACCAGTCCCCAATCAGAACACTGAAGCTTTCTTT.

The CDR3 reads CASSLGSGNTIYF. As DNA, the CDR3 is TGCGCCAGCAGCTTAGGGTCTGGAAACACCATATATTTT. V is TRBV23-1 and J is TRBJ1-3; D remains ambiguous. TRBV23-1 is flagged as an ORF with uncertain function. The V end was cut by 6 bases, the J end by 1 base, with 7 bases between. This CDR3 comprises 13 residues.

This clone was counted between two and nine times. The rearrangement uses TRBV11-3 and TRBJ2-4; 8 bases match TRBD1. The CDR3 loop spans 18 amino acids. V shed 1 base, J shed 0 bases, and the junction held 8 bases outside the gene matches. CDR1 and CDR2 from the germline V gene are SGHNT and YENEEA. In DNA form, the CDR3 reads TGTGCCAGCAGCTTAGGCCAGGGGGCCTGGGAAGCCAAAAACATTCAGTACTTC. Translating gives CASSLGQGAWEAKNIQYF.

This clone was observed a handful of times. The chain combines TRBV6-8 with TRBJ2-5, with TRBD1 as a possible D gene (6 bases). Trimming took off 2 bases at V and 2 bases at J, with 12 bases between the two ends. Germline CDR1 reads MNHGY; CDR2 reads SAAAGT. The CDR3 covers 15 residues. The DNA for the CDR3 is TGTGCCAGCAGTTACGTCCAGGGGAAACAAGAGACCCAGTACTTC. This gives the protein CASSYVQGKQETQYF.

Concerning this clone: At one boundary the junction diverges from the germline segment, which might be a read error. The chain combines TRBV6-8 with TRBJ1-1; a weak D match, TRBD1 (5 bases). In germline, CDR1 is MNHGY, CDR2 SAAAGT. The CDR3 runs 13 residues. The CDR3 DNA sequence: TGTGCCATCAGTGGGACGGAGAACACTGAAGCTTTCTTT. This sequence encodes CAISGTENTEAFF.

V is TRBV5-1 and J is TRBJ2-5; 13 nucleotides agree with TRBD2. V gave up 5 bases and J gave up 5 bases; unmatched junction bases: 9. The CDR3 runs 16 residues. The germline V gene encodes CDR1 SGHRS and CDR2 YFSETQ. Here the CDR3 reads CASSTSGRAGFETQYF. The CDR3 DNA is TGCGCCAGCAGTACTAGCGGGAGGGCCGGGTTCGAGACCCAGTACTTC.

CDR3: CASREGQRVHGELFF. CDR3 coding DNA: TGTGCCAGTCGGGAGGGGCAGAGGGTCCACGGGGAGCTGTTTTTT. This rearrangement joins TRBV19 to TRBJ2-2; TRBD2 matches at 8 bases. Looked up from germline, CDR1 is LNHDA and CDR2 is SQIVND (reference sequence). CDR3 length: 15 residues. After removal of 8 bases from V and 7 bases from J, the junction contained 12 bases not matched to a gene. Based on the CDR3 plus reference TRBV19 and TRBJ2-2, the full variable domain is DGGITQSPKYLFRKEGQNVTLSCEQNLNHDAMYWYRQDPGQGLRLIYYSQIVNDFQKGDIAEGYSVSREKKESFPLTVTSAQKNPTAFYLCASREGQRVHGELFFGEGSRLTVL.

This chain connects TRBV19 to TRBJ2-7; TRBD2 might be the D (6 bases). Per germline, CDR1 LNHDA and CDR2 SQIVND (reference sequence). The CDR3 length is 14 residues. With 5 bases removed from V and 1 base from J, the gap between germline ends came to 12 bases. The CDR3 is CASSPRDGSYEQYF. As DNA, the CDR3 is TGTGCCAGTAGTCCGCGGGACGGGTCCTACGAGCAGTACTTC.

The genes are TRBV18 and TRBJ1-1; D is undetermined. This CDR3 spans 15 amino acids. The V gene's germline CDR1 is KGHSH and CDR2 LQKENI. V lost 0 bases, J lost 1 base, and 9 bases lay in between. CDR3 sequence (DNA): TGTGCCAGCTCACCACCGACCAGTCGGAACACTGAAGCTTTCTTT. It yields the protein CASSPPTSRNTEAFF.

This CDR3 reads CASSGKGGFFGELFF. CDR3 DNA sequence: TGTGCCAGTAGTGGGAAAGGGGGTTTTTTCGGGGAGCTGTTTTTT. This rearrangement joins TRBV19 to TRBJ2-2, with D tentatively TRBD1 (6 bases). V lost 5 bases and J 7 bases, leaving 17 bases between the germline ends. Germline values: CDR1 LNHDA, CDR2 SQIVND (reference sequence). The CDR3 spans 15 residues.

The chain recombines TRBV5-1 with TRBJ1-2; 9 bases map to TRBD1. The length of the CDR3 is 16 residues. V shed 3 bases and J 3 bases; nucleotides not matched to a gene: 9. The germline V gene has CDR1 SGHRS and CDR2 YFSETQ. The CDR3 spells CASSSPDRGEYYGYTF. CDR3 nucleotide sequence: TGCGCCAGCAGCTCACCTGACAGGGGGGAGTACTATGGCTACACCTTC.

Comments on this clone: An end of the junction does not agree with germline; a read error may underlie this. J is TRBJ2-5 and V is TRBV6-8; weak D call: TRBD1 (6 bases). The CDR3 extends over 15 amino acids. The germline CDR1 and CDR2 sequences are MNHGY and SAAAGT. CDR3 DNA: TGTGCCAGCAGTCTAGACAGGTTGGGGTACGAGACTCAGTACTTC. Translation gives CASSLDRLGYETQYF.

The CDR3 spells CASSPGTARQDTQYF. CDR3 bases: TGTGCCAGCTCACCAGGGACGGCCAGACAAGATACGCAGTATTTT. The V and J genes are TRBV18 and TRBJ2-3; D may match TRBD1 or TRBD2 (5 bases each). Trimming removed 2 bases from V and 5 bases from J, with 14 bases in between. The CDR3 totals 15 residues. Germline lookup yields CDR1 KGHSH and CDR2 LQKENI.

This clone was seen only a few times. This chain connects TRBV19 to TRBJ1-5; unclear D gene. Germline V gene lookup returns CDR1 LNHDA and CDR2 SQIVND (reference sequence). There are 16 residues in the CDR3. V was pared by 1 base and J by 2 bases, with 12 bases between. For the CDR3, the DNA is TGTGCCAGTAGTATAGGACGTACAAGGGGCAATCAGCCCCAGCATTTT. Encoded protein: CASSIGRTRGNQPQHF.

This clone ranks as large. The rearrangement uses TRBV6-8 and TRBJ2-7; 8 positions agree with TRBD2. V was pared by 2 bases and J by 2 bases, with 14 bases of the junction left unmatched. CDR1 is MNHGY and CDR2 is SAAAGT in the germline V gene. This CDR3 contains 18 residues. The chain's CDR3 is CASSYTSGLTTKPYEQYF. CDR3 in DNA: TGTGCCAGCAGTTACACTAGCGGATTAACAACGAAACCCTACGAGCAGTACTTC.

The chain has TRBV18 and TRBJ2-1; 15 bases align to TRBD2. This CDR3 contains 17 residues. CDR1 and CDR2 (germline): KGHSH, LQKENI. The V segment lost 1 base and the J segment 5 bases; nucleotides outside the gene matches: 3. The CDR3 here is CASSPRGLAGGNNEQFF. DNA for the CDR3: TGTGCCAGCTCACCACGGGGACTAGCGGGAGGTAACAATGAGCAGTTCTTC.

J is TRBJ1-5 and V is TRBV15; a possible D gene is TRBD1 (5 bases). This CDR3 is 15 amino acids long. V dropped 0 bases and J dropped 4 bases, with 10 bases sitting between them. The germline gives CDR1 LNHNV, CDR2 YYDKDF (reference sequence). CDR3: CATSRDGRGNQPQHF. Written as DNA, the CDR3 is TGTGCCACCAGCAGAGATGGAAGGGGTAATCAGCCCCAGCATTTT.